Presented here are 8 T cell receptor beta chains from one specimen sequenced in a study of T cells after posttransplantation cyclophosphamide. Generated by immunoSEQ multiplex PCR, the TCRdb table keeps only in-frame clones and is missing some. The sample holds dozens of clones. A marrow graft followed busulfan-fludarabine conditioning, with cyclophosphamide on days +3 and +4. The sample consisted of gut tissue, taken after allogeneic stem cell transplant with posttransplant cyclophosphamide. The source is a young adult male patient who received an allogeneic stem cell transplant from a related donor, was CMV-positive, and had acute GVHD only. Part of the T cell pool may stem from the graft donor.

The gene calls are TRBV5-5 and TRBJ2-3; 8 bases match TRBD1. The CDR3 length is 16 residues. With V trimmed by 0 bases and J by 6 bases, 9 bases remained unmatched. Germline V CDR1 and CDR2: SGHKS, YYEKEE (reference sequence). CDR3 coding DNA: TGTGCCAGCAGCTTGGCCCTTCGACAGGGGATCGATACGCAGTATTTT. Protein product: CASSLALRQGIDTQYF.

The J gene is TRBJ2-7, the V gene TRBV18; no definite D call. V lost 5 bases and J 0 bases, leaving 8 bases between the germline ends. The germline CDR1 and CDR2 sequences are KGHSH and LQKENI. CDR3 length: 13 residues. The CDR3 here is CASSNNPSYEQYF. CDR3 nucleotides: TGTGCCAGCTCAAACAACCCCTCCTACGAGCAGTACTTC.

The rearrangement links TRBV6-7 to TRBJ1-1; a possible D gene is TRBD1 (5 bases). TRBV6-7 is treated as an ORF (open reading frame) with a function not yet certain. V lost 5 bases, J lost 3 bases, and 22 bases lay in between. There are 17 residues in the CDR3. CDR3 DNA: TGTGCCAGCAGTGATGCGTATGGACACTCTGTCGACACTGAAGCTTTCTTT. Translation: CASSDAYGHSVDTEAFF.

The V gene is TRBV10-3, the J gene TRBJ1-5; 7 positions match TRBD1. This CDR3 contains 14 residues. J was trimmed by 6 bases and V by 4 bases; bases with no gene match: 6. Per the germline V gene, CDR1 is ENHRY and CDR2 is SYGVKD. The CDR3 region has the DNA TGTGCCATCAGTGCCGACAGGGATGGTCAGCCCCAGCATTTT. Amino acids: CAISADRDGQPQHF.

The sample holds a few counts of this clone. CDR3 sequence: CASRDLSGDEQFF. CDR3 DNA: TGTGCCAGCAGGGACCTTAGCGGGGATGAGCAGTTCTTC. The chain recombines TRBV2 with TRBJ2-1; TRBD2 aligns across 8 bases. Trimming removed 6 bases from V and 8 bases from J; junction bases left unmatched: 6. This CDR3 is 13 amino acids long. The germline CDR1 and CDR2 sequences are SNHLY and FYNNEI.

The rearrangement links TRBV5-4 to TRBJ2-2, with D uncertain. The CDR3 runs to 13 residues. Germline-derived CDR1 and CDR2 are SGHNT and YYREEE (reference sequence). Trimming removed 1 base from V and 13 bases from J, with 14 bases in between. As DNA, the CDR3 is TGTGCCAGCAGCTTGAATATGGGCGATCGGCTGTTTTTT. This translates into CASSLNMGDRLFF. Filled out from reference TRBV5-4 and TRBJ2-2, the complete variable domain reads ETGVTQSPTHLIKTRGQQVTLRCSSQSGHNTVSWYQQALGQGPQFIFQYYREEENGRGNFPPRFSGLQFPNYSSELNVNALELDDSALYLCASSLNMGDRLFFGEGSRLTVL.

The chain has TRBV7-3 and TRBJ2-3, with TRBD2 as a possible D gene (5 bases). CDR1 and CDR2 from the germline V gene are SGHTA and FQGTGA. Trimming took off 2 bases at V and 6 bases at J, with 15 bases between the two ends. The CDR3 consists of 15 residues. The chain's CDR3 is CASSLDRRVGDTQYF. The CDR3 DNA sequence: TGTGCCAGCAGCTTAGACCGGCGGGTGGGGGATACGCAGTATTTT.

As DNA, the CDR3 is TGTGCCTGGAGTTCGATTCAGGGAGGGACAGATACGCAGTATTTT. Its protein is CAWSSIQGGTDTQYF. V and J are TRBV30 and TRBJ2-3, with 7 bases fitting TRBD2. Per germline, CDR1 GTSNPN and CDR2 SVGIG (reference sequence). This CDR3 region has 15 residues. After removal of 2 bases from V and 3 bases from J, the junction contained 8 bases not matched to a gene.